Listed here is a single TCR beta chain. The sample belongs to a study of blood T cell repertoires in COVID-19. Study context: Researchers got acute and convalescent COVID-19 samples from the United States, Italy and Spain. The cDNA or gDNA used as material had been derived from T cells, B-cell-depleted T cells, or PBMCs.

CDR1 and CDR2 (germline): GTSNPN, SVGIG (reference sequence). With 5 bases removed from V and 1 base from J, the gap between germline ends came to 12 bases. There are 13 residues in the CDR3. Per the authors' pipeline: Scientists estimated how many nucleated cells there were by amplifying reference gene primers. The assay was immunoSEQ multiplex PCR, and TCRdb's table has in-frame clones only and misses some. That table supplies the V and J calls and clone size; D and trimming were determined from the DNA. The sample includes around 36,000 clones, around 90% seen only once; the top ten take around 6.1%.

The sample comprised peripheral blood. The V and J genes are TRBV30 and TRBJ2-7; D not certain. The receptor comes from a human donor in a cohort sampled during active COVID-19. The CDR3 nucleotides are TGTGCCTGGGGAATGTGGGCATCCTACGAGCAGTACTTC. Protein sequence: CAWGMWASYEQYF.